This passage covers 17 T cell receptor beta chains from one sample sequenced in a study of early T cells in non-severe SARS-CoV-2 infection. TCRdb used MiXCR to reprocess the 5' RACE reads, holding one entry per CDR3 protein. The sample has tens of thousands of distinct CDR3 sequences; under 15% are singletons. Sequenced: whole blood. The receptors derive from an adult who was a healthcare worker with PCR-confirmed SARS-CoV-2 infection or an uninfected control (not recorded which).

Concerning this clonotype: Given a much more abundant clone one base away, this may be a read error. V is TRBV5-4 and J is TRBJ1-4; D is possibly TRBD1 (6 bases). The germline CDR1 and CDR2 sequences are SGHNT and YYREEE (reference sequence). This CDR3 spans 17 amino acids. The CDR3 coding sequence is TGTGCCAGCAGCTTGGGACGGGACAAAGCAACTAAAGAAAAACTGTTTTTT. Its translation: CASSLGRDKATKEKLFF.

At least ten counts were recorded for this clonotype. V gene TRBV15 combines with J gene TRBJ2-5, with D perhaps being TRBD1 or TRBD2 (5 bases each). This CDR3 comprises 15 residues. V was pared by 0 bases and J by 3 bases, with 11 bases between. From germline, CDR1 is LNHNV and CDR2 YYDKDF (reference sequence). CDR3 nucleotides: TGTGCCACCAGCAGAGAGTCAGGGAGTAAAGAGACCCAGTACTTC. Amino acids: CATSRESGSKETQYF.

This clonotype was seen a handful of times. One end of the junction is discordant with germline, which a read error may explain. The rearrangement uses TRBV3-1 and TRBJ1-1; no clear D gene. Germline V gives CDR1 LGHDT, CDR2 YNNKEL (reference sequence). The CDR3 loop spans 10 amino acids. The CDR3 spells CASSQEEVAF. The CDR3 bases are TGTGCCAGCAGCCAAGAAGAGGTTGCCTTT.

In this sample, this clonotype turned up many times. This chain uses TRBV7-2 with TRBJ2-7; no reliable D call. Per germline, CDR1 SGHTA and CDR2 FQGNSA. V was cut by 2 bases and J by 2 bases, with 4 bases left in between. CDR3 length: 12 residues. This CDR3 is CASSLLPYEQYF. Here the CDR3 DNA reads TGTGCCAGCAGCTTACTTCCCTACGAGCAGTACTTC.

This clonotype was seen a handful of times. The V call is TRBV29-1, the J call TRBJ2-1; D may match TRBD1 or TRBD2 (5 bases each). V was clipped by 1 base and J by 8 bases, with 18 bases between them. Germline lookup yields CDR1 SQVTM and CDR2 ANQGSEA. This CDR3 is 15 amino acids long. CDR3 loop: CSVEAPGRPRDEQFF. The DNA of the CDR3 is TGCAGCGTTGAAGCTCCGGGACGGCCGCGGGATGAGCAGTTCTTC.

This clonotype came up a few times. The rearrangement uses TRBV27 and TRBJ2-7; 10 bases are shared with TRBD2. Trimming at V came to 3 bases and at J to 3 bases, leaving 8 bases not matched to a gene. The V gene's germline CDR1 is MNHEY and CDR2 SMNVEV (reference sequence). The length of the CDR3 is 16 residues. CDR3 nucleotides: TGTGCCAGCAGTTTCGGTCTAGCGGGGGTAAGCTACGAGCAGTACTTC. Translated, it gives CASSFGLAGVSYEQYF.

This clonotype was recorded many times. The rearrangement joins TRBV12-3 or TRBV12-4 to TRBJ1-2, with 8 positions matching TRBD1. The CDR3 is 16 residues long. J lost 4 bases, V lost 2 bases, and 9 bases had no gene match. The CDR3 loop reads CASSLSPTGQVYGYTF. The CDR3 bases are TGTGCCAGCAGTTTAAGCCCGACGGGACAGGTCTATGGCTACACCTTC.

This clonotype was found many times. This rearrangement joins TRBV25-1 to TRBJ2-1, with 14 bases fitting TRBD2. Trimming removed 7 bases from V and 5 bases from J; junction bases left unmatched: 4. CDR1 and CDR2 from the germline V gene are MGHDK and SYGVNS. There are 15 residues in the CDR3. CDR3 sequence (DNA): TGTGCCAGCACCACGACTAGCGGGGGGGACAATGAGCAGTTCTTC. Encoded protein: CASTTTSGGDNEQFF. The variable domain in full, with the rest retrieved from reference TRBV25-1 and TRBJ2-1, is EADIYQTPRYLVIGTGKKITLECSQTMGHDKMYWYQQDPGMELHLIHYSYGVNSTEKGDLSSESTVSRIRTEHFPLTLESARPSHTSQYLCASTTTSGGDNEQFFGPGTRLTVL.

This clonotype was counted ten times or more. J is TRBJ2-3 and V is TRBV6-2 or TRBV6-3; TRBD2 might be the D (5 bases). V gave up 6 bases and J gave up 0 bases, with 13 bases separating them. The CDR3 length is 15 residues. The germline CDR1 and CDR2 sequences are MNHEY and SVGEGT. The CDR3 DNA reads TGTGCCAGCAGGGAGGTTTATCCTAGCACAGATACGCAGTATTTT. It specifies CASREVYPSTDTQYF.

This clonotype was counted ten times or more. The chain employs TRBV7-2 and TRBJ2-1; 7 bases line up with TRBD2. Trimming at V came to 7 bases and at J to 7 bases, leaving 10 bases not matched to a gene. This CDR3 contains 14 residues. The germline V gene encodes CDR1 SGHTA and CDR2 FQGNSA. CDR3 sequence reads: CASTPGWGGNEQFF. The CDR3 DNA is TGTGCCAGCACCCCGGGGTGGGGGGGGAATGAGCAGTTCTTC.

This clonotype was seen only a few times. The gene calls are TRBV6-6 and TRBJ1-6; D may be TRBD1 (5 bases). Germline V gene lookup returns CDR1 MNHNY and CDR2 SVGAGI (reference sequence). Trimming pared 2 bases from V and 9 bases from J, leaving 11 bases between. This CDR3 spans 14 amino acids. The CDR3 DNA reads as TGTGCCAGCAGTTACCGGGGGTTAGGTTCACCCCTCCACTTT. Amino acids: CASSYRGLGSPLHF.

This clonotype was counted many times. CDR3 residues: CASSPRQGTTEAFF. For the CDR3, the DNA is TGTGCCAGCAGCCCCAGACAGGGGACCACTGAAGCTTTCTTT. This chain joins TRBV3-1 and TRBJ1-1, with 8 bases aligning to TRBD1. The CDR3 loop spans 14 amino acids. Losses at the gene ends were 4 bases for V and 4 bases for J; bases not matched to a gene: 5. Germline V gene data show CDR1 as LGHDT and CDR2 as YNNKEL (reference sequence).

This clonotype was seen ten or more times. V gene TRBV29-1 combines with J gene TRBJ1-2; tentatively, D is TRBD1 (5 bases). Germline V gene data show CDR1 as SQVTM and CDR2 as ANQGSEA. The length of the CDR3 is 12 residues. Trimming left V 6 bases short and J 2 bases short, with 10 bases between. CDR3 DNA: TGCAGCGTGTGGGGGAAGAACTATGGCTACACCTTC. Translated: CSVWGKNYGYTF.

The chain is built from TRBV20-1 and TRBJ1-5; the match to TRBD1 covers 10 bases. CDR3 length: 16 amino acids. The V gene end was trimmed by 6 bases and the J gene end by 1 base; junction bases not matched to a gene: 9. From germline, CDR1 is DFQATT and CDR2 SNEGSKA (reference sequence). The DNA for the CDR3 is TGCAGTGCAGGGACAGGGGCTTTTAGAAGCAATCAGCCCCAGCATTTT. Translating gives CSAGTGAFRSNQPQHF.

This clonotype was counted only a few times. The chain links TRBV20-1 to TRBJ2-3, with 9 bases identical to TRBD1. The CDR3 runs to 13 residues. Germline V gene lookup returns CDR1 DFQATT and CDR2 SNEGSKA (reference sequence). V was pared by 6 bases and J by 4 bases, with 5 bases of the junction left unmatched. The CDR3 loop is CSAVGDRADTQYF. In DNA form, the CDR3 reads TGCAGTGCCGTGGGGGACAGGGCAGATACGCAGTATTTT.

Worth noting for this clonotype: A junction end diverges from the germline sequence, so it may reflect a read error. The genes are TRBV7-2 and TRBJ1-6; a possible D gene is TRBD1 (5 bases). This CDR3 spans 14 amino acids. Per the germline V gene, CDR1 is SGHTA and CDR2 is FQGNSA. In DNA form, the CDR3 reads TGTGCCAGCAGCCCCGGGACGGGAAATTCATCCCTCCACTTT. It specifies CASSPGTGNSSLHF.

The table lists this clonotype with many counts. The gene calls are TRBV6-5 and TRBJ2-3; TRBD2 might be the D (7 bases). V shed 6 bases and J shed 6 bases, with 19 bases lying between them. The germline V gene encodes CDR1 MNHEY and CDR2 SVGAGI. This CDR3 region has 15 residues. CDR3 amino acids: CASSPGRGAGDTQYF. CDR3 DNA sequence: TGTGCCAGCAGCCCGGGACGGGGGGCGGGGGATACGCAGTATTTT.